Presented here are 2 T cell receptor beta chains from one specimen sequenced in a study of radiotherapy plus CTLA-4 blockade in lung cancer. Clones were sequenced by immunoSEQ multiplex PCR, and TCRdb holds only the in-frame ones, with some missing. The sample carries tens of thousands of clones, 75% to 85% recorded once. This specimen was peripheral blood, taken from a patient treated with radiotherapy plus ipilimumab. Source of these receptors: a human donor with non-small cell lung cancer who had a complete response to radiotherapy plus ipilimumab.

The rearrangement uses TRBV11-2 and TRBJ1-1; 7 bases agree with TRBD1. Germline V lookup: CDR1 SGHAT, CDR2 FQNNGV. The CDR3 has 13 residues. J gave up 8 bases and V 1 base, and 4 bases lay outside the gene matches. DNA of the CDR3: TGTGCCAGCAGCTTAGGACAGGGACGAGAAGCTTTCTTT. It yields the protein CASSLGQGREAFF. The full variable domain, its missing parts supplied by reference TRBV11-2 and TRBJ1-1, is EAGVAQSPRYKIIEKRQSVAFWCNPISGHATLYWYQQILGQGPKLLIQFQNNGVVDDSQLPKDRFSAERLKGVDSTLKIQPAKLEDSAVYLCASSLGQGREAFFGQGTRLTVV.

The CDR3: CASSSPPKHTEAFF. The CDR3 DNA reads TGTGCCAGCAGTTCCCCGCCTAAGCACACTGAAGCTTTCTTT. The chain joins TRBV6-5 to TRBJ1-1; D unresolved. Germline V lookup: CDR1 MNHEY, CDR2 SVGAGI. This CDR3 is 14 amino acids long. V lost 4 bases and J lost 3, with 12 bases in between.